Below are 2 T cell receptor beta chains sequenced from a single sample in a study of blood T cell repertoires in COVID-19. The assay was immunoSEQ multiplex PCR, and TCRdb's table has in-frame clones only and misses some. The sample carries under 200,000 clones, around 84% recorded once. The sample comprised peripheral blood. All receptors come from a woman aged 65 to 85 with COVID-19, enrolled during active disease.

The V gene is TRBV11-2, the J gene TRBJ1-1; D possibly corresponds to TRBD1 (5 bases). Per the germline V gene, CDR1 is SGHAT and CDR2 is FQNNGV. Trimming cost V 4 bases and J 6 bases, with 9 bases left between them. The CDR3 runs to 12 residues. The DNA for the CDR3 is TGTGCCAGCAGCTCCGCCAGGGCTGAAGCTTTCTTT. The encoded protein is CASSSARAEAFF.

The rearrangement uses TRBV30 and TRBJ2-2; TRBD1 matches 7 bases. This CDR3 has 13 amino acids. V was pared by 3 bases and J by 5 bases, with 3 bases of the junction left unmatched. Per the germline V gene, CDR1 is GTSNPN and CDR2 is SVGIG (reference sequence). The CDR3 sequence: CAWRPGGTGELFF. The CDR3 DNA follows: TGTGCCTGGAGACCAGGGGGAACCGGGGAGCTGTTTTTT. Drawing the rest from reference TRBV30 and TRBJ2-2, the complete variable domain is SQTIHQWPATLVQPVGSPLSLECTVEGTSNPNLYWYRQAAGRGLQLLFYSVGIGQISSEVPQNLSASRPQDRQFILSSKKLLLSDSGFYLCAWRPGGTGELFFGEGSRLTVL.